These T cell receptor beta chains were read from a single sample in a study of T cells in Graves' hyperthyroidism and ophthalmopathy. A single record per CDR3 protein comes from TCRdb applying MiXCR to the multiplex PCR reads. The sample records around 500,000 distinct CDR3 sequences, less than 15% being singletons. What was sequenced was blood. Receptors originate from a woman in her 40s with Graves' hyperthyroidism. The CDR3 runs from the conserved cysteine through the conserved F or W. The order of the fields is D gene, J gene, clone size, V gene, CDR3 protein, CDR3 DNA. D genes are given only for firm matches. Size tells how often a clone was seen (once, few, many) or the class of an expanded clone, and some rows leave it out.

D gene: NA; J gene: TRBJ2-3; clone size: many; V gene: TRBV10-3; CDR3 protein: CAISSPDVADTQYF; CDR3 DNA: TGTGCCATCAGTTCACCTGACGTGGCAGATACGCAGTATTTT
D gene: NA; J gene: TRBJ2-1; clone size: NA; V gene: TRBV19; CDR3 protein: CASSQGGHNEQFF; CDR3 DNA: TGTGCCAGTAGTCAGGGGGGCCACAATGAGCAGTTCTTC
D gene: TRBD1; J gene: TRBJ2-1; clone size: many; V gene: TRBV6-1; CDR3 protein: CASSEPGQGENEQFF; CDR3 DNA: TGTGCCAGCAGTGAGCCGGGACAGGGGGAAAATGAGCAGTTCTTC
D gene: NA; J gene: TRBJ2-3; clone size: NA; V gene: TRBV5-1; CDR3 protein: CASSLGMFGDTQYF; CDR3 DNA: TGCGCCAGCAGCCTAGGGATGTTCGGGGATACGCAGTATTTT
D gene: NA; J gene: TRBJ2-6; clone size: NA; V gene: TRBV7-9; CDR3 protein: CASSPQRAGANVLTF; CDR3 DNA: TGTGCCAGCAGCCCCCAACGGGCTGGGGCCAACGTCCTGACTTTC
D gene: TRBD1; J gene: TRBJ1-1; clone size: many; V gene: TRBV3-1; CDR3 protein: CASSQQGVAEAFF; CDR3 DNA: TGTGCCAGCAGCCAGCAGGGGGTCGCTGAAGCTTTCTTT
D gene: NA; J gene: TRBJ2-1; clone size: many; V gene: TRBV3-1; CDR3 protein: CASSQDRSGNEQFF; CDR3 DNA: TGTGCCAGCAGCCAAGATCGTAGCGGCAATGAGCAGTTCTTC
D gene: NA; J gene: TRBJ1-2; clone size: many; V gene: TRBV10-3; CDR3 protein: CAISQEGEGYTF; CDR3 DNA: TGTGCCATCAGCCAGGAGGGCGAGGGCTACACCTTC
D gene: NA; J gene: TRBJ1-1; clone size: few; V gene: TRBV29-1; CDR3 protein: CSVADGVNTEAFF; CDR3 DNA: TGCAGCGTAGCCGACGGTGTGAACACTGAAGCTTTCTTT
D gene: NA; J gene: TRBJ2-7; clone size: NA; V gene: TRBV5-1; CDR3 protein: CASSLGSGPSFEQYF; CDR3 DNA: TGCGCCAGCAGCTTGGGTAGCGGACCCTCTTTTGAGCAGTACTTC
D gene: TRBD2; J gene: TRBJ2-5; clone size: few; V gene: TRBV12-3/TRBV12-4; CDR3 protein: CASSSGTRYETQYF; CDR3 DNA: TGTGCCAGCAGTTCCGGGACTAGATACGAGACCCAGTACTTC
D gene: NA; J gene: TRBJ2-2; clone size: many; V gene: TRBV7-8; CDR3 protein: CASSPTMNTGELFF; CDR3 DNA: TGTGCCAGCAGCCCCACGATGAACACCGGGGAGCTGTTTTTT
D gene: TRBD1; J gene: TRBJ2-7; clone size: NA; V gene: TRBV18; CDR3 protein: CASSGGTGHYEQYF; CDR3 DNA: TGTGCCAGCTCAGGCGGGACAGGGCACTACGAGCAGTACTTC
D gene: TRBD2; J gene: TRBJ2-5; clone size: many; V gene: TRBV20-1; CDR3 protein: CSAGPSGQETQYF; CDR3 DNA: TGCAGTGCTGGACCTAGCGGCCAAGAGACCCAGTACTTC
D gene: TRBD1; J gene: TRBJ1-4; clone size: many; V gene: TRBV27; CDR3 protein: CASSKGAKEKLFF; CDR3 DNA: TGTGCCAGCAGTAAGGGGGCGAAAGAAAAACTGTTTTTT
D gene: TRBD1; J gene: TRBJ2-7; clone size: few; V gene: TRBV28; CDR3 protein: CASGPGQGIPYEQYF; CDR3 DNA: TGTGCCAGCGGTCCGGGACAGGGGATTCCCTACGAGCAGTACTTC
D gene: NA; J gene: TRBJ2-3; clone size: few; V gene: TRBV15; CDR3 protein: CATSKRQGSSDTQYF; CDR3 DNA: TGTGCCACCAGCAAGAGGCAGGGTTCATCAGATACGCAGTATTTT
D gene: TRBD2; J gene: TRBJ2-5; clone size: many; V gene: TRBV11-2; CDR3 protein: CASSFRLAGGQETQYF; CDR3 DNA: TGTGCCAGCAGCTTCCGACTAGCGGGAGGCCAAGAGACCCAGTACTTC
D gene: TRBD1; J gene: TRBJ1-2; clone size: once; V gene: TRBV12-3/TRBV12-4; CDR3 protein: CASSYSPGTGYGYTF; CDR3 DNA: TGTGCCAGCAGTTATTCTCCCGGGACAGGCTATGGCTACACCTTC
D gene: TRBD1; J gene: TRBJ2-2; clone size: many; V gene: TRBV5-6; CDR3 protein: CASKVTGFTGELFF; CDR3 DNA: TGTGCCAGCAAGGTGACAGGGTTCACCGGGGAGCTGTTTTTT
D gene: NA; J gene: TRBJ2-6; clone size: many; V gene: TRBV5-1; CDR3 protein: CASSTAAGANVLTF; CDR3 DNA: TGCGCCAGCAGTACAGCTGCTGGGGCCAACGTCCTGACTTTC
D gene: NA; J gene: TRBJ2-7; clone size: many; V gene: TRBV30; CDR3 protein: CAWSVGPTYEQYF; CDR3 DNA: TGTGCCTGGAGTGTGGGGCCCACCTACGAGCAGTACTTC
D gene: TRBD2; J gene: TRBJ2-2; clone size: many; V gene: TRBV3-1; CDR3 protein: CASSKVAGANTGELFF; CDR3 DNA: TGTGCCAGCAGCAAAGTAGCGGGAGCGAACACCGGGGAGCTGTTTTTT
D gene: NA; J gene: TRBJ1-2; clone size: NA; V gene: TRBV6-1; CDR3 protein: CASSPFDSPNYGYTF; CDR3 DNA: TGTGCCAGCAGCCCATTCGACAGCCCTAACTATGGCTACACCTTC
D gene: NA; J gene: TRBJ1-2; clone size: NA; V gene: TRBV25-1; CDR3 protein: CASSEGFLHGFGYGYTF; CDR3 DNA: TGTGCCAGCAGTGAAGGCTTCCTACACGGATTTGGCTATGGCTACACCTTC
D gene: TRBD1; J gene: TRBJ1-2; clone size: many; V gene: TRBV3-1; CDR3 protein: CASSQAGTVGYGYTF; CDR3 DNA: TGTGCCAGCAGCCAAGCCGGGACAGTCGGCTATGGCTACACCTTC
D gene: TRBD1; J gene: TRBJ2-7; clone size: many; V gene: TRBV6-2/TRBV6-3; CDR3 protein: CASSRPPGQIPSQYF; CDR3 DNA: TGTGCCAGCAGTAGACCGCCGGGACAGATTCCTTCGCAGTACTTC
D gene: NA; J gene: TRBJ2-3; clone size: many; V gene: TRBV7-2; CDR3 protein: CASSPQGLSTDTQYF; CDR3 DNA: TGTGCCAGCAGCCCCCAGGGACTTAGCACAGATACGCAGTATTTT
D gene: TRBD2; J gene: TRBJ2-3; clone size: few; V gene: TRBV4-2; CDR3 protein: CASSQDSSGDSTDTQYF; CDR3 DNA: TGTGCCAGCAGCCAAGATTCTAGCGGGGATAGCACAGATACGCAGTATTTT
D gene: NA; J gene: TRBJ2-7; clone size: many; V gene: TRBV5-1; CDR3 protein: CASSLAGQAYEQYF; CDR3 DNA: TGCGCCAGCAGCTTGGCAGGGCAGGCCTACGAGCAGTACTTC
D gene: NA; J gene: TRBJ2-7; clone size: NA; V gene: TRBV20-1; CDR3 protein: CSARRGTYEQYF; CDR3 DNA: TGCAGTGCTAGACGGGGAACCTACGAGCAGTACTTC
D gene: NA; J gene: TRBJ1-5; clone size: many; V gene: TRBV2; CDR3 protein: CASSEAGGINQPQHF; CDR3 DNA: TGTGCCAGCAGTGAAGCGGGAGGCATCAATCAGCCCCAGCATTTT
D gene: NA; J gene: TRBJ2-7; clone size: many; V gene: TRBV28; CDR3 protein: CASSLGHTAYEQYF; CDR3 DNA: TGTGCCAGCAGTTTGGGCCACACAGCCTACGAGCAGTACTTC
D gene: NA; J gene: TRBJ1-2; clone size: few; V gene: TRBV27; CDR3 protein: CASIKRPGTTNGYTF; CDR3 DNA: TGTGCCAGCATCAAACGCCCAGGGACAACCAATGGCTACACCTTC
D gene: NA; J gene: TRBJ2-3; clone size: many; V gene: TRBV28; CDR3 protein: CASSFSSTADTQYF; CDR3 DNA: TGTGCCAGCAGTTTTTCTAGCACGGCAGATACGCAGTATTTT
D gene: NA; J gene: TRBJ1-5; clone size: many; V gene: TRBV16; CDR3 protein: CASSPLYTGNQPQHF; CDR3 DNA: TGTGCCAGCAGCCCTCTTTATACAGGGAATCAGCCCCAGCATTTT
D gene: NA; J gene: TRBJ2-3; clone size: many; V gene: TRBV6-1; CDR3 protein: CASSEGGGVTTDTQYF; CDR3 DNA: TGTGCCAGCAGTGAAGGGGGTGGCGTGACCACAGATACGCAGTATTTT